These 25 T cell receptor beta chains were all obtained from the same sample, sequenced in a study of blood T cell repertoires in COVID-19. Here immunoSEQ multiplex PCR was the method, and the copy in TCRdb shows in-frame clones only, minus some. The sample has roughly 38,000 clones; around 80% are singletons. The specimen was peripheral blood. These TCRs come from a man aged 35 to 55 with active or convalescent COVID-19.

V and J are TRBV27 and TRBJ2-1; D may be TRBD1 (5 bases). The CDR3 has 18 amino acids. CDR1 and CDR2 (germline): MNHEY, SMNVEV (reference sequence). V was shortened by 5 bases and J by 6 bases, with 26 bases between the two germline ends. The CDR3 spells CASSITYLGQGRGNEQFF. The CDR3 coding sequence is TGTGCCAGCAGTATAACGTATTTGGGGCAGGGAAGGGGCAATGAGCAGTTCTTC.

The V call is TRBV5-1, the J call TRBJ1-1, with TRBD1 matching over 8 bases. V gave up 2 bases and J gave up 5 bases; unmatched junction bases: 5. This CDR3 is built from 14 residues. Germline lookup yields CDR1 SGHRS and CDR2 YFSETQ. For the CDR3, the DNA is TGCGCCAGCAGCTTCGATACAGGGGGGACTGAAGCTTTCTTT. It codes for CASSFDTGGTEAFF.

The chain carries TRBV6-6 and TRBJ1-2, with 9 bases that match TRBD1. V lost 2 bases to trimming and J lost 7 bases; unmatched junction nucleotides: 2. The length of the CDR3 is 13 residues. The germline V gene encodes CDR1 MNHNY and CDR2 SVGAGI (reference sequence). As DNA, the CDR3 is TGTGCCAGCAGTTACGGGACAGGGCCTGGCTACACCTTC. It specifies CASSYGTGPGYTF.

The chain uses TRBV2 and TRBJ2-6; D not resolved. CDR3 length: 14 amino acids. Between the trimmed V and J ends, which lost 8 bases and 0 bases, there was a span of 8 bases. CDR1 and CDR2 from the germline V gene are SNHLY and FYNNEI. CDR3 coding DNA: TGTGCCAGCGCGAGGCTCTCTGGGGCCAACGTCCTGACTTTC. It codes for CASARLSGANVLTF.

The rearrangement links TRBV7-9 to TRBJ2-4; TRBD1 matches 7 bases. The CDR3 spans 16 residues. The ends lost 1 base at V and 3 bases at J; junction bases unmatched: 6. The V gene's germline CDR1 is SEHNR and CDR2 FQNEAQ (reference sequence). The CDR3 DNA is TGTGCCAGCAGCTTAGAAGGGGGCCTGCGCAAAAACATTCAGTACTTC. This translates into CASSLEGGLRKNIQYF.

The gene calls are TRBV29-1 and TRBJ2-3, with D possibly being TRBD2 (5 bases). CDR3 length: 12 amino acids. CDR1 and CDR2 (germline): SQVTM, ANQGSEA. Trimming left V 7 bases short and J 1 base short, with 9 bases between. In nucleotides, the CDR3 is TGCAGCGGCCAGGAGGGCACAGATACGCAGTATTTT. Translating gives CSGQEGTDTQYF.

The chain uses TRBV30 and TRBJ1-2; 8 nucleotides agree with TRBD1. The V gene's germline CDR1 is GTSNPN and CDR2 SVGIG (reference sequence). The CDR3 has 14 amino acids. After removal of 5 bases from V and 5 bases from J, the junction contained 10 bases not matched to a gene. Here the CDR3 reads CAWSPRGRPYGYTF. The CDR3 DNA sequence: TGTGCCTGGTCCCCCAGGGGGCGCCCTTATGGCTACACCTTC.

The rearrangement links TRBV30 to TRBJ1-5; 9 positions agree with TRBD1. This CDR3 region has 14 residues. V dropped 4 bases and J dropped 4; count of bases not matched to a gene: 5. Germline assignment: CDR1 GTSNPN and CDR2 SVGIG (reference sequence). CDR3 nucleotides: TGTGCCTGGACCCACAGGGGGCAAAATCAGCCCCAGCATTTT. Translating it yields CAWTHRGQNQPQHF. Combining the CDR3 with reference TRBV30 and TRBJ1-5 gives the whole variable domain SQTIHQWPATLVQPVGSPLSLECTVEGTSNPNLYWYRQAAGRGLQLLFYSVGIGQISSEVPQNLSASRPQDRQFILSSKKLLLSDSGFYLCAWTHRGQNQPQHFGDGTRLSIL.

The rearrangement joins TRBV11-2 to TRBJ2-3; 10 nucleotides match TRBD1. This CDR3 is 14 amino acids long. The germline V gene has CDR1 SGHAT and CDR2 FQNNGV. J was trimmed by 4 bases and V by 5 bases; bases with no gene match: 3. The CDR3 nucleotides read TGTGCCAGCAGCGACAGGGGGCGGGCAGATACGCAGTATTTT. This encodes CASSDRGRADTQYF.

A few counts support this clone. The V and J genes are TRBV9 and TRBJ2-2, with a possible D match to TRBD2 (5 bases). The CDR3 sequence is 15 residues long. The V and J ends lost 5 bases and 4 bases respectively, with 15 bases between them. Germline CDR1 and CDR2: SGDLS and YYNGEE. The CDR3 region is CASRGKTSGTGELFF. CDR3 bases: TGTGCCAGCAGGGGCAAGACAAGCGGCACCGGGGAGCTGTTTTTT.

This clone was seen a single time. This chain links TRBV6-2 or TRBV6-3 with TRBJ1-2, with D possibly TRBD1 on 6 matching bases. Germline CDR1 and CDR2: MNHEY and SVGEGT. The CDR3 runs to 13 residues. Trimming cost V 2 bases and J 3 bases, with 7 bases left between them. CDR3 amino acids: CASSYGGDYGYTF. CDR3 DNA: TGTGCCAGCAGTTACGGGGGCGACTATGGCTACACCTTC.

The chain employs TRBV4-3 and TRBJ2-7; 12 bases map to TRBD2. The J segment lost 0 bases and the V segment lost 1 base, leaving 4 bases of the junction unmatched. This CDR3 spans 17 amino acids. Germline V gives CDR1 LGHNA, CDR2 YSLEER. This CDR3 reads CASSQVSGLAGSYEQYF. Here the CDR3 DNA reads TGCGCCAGCAGCCAAGTCTCGGGACTAGCGGGCTCCTACGAGCAGTACTTC.

This rearrangement joins TRBV12-3 or TRBV12-4 to TRBJ1-1, with a tentative D call TRBD1 (6 bases). This CDR3 has 12 residues. V lost 8 bases to trimming and J lost 2 bases, with 9 bases between them. The CDR3 DNA follows: TGTGCCAGCGGACAGCCCAACACTGAAGCTTTCTTT. It encodes CASGQPNTEAFF.

The rearrangement uses TRBV27 and TRBJ2-5, with D possibly TRBD2 on 6 matching bases. The CDR3 sequence is 13 residues long. Germline V gives CDR1 MNHEY, CDR2 SMNVEV (reference sequence). The ends were cut back, 7 bases at V and 2 bases at J, with 11 bases in the middle. The CDR3 reads CASIGRGQETQYF. DNA of the CDR3: TGTGCCAGCATTGGGCGGGGACAAGAGACCCAGTACTTC.

The J gene is TRBJ2-7, the V gene TRBV3-1 (or the pseudogene TRBV3-2); D is undetermined. The CDR3 covers 19 residues. Deletions cut 0 bases from V and 3 bases from J, with 24 bases between. Per germline, CDR1 LGHDT and CDR2 YNNKEL (reference sequence). DNA of the CDR3: TGTGCCAGCAGCCAAGATTTGGCCACACAGCTCATGCCGAACTACGAGCAGTACTTC. It encodes CASSQDLATQLMPNYEQYF.

The CDR3 coding sequence is TGCGCCAGCAGTCAATCTGGGGCAGCTTTCAATCAGCCCCAGCATTTT. Its protein product is CASSQSGAAFNQPQHF. The chain links TRBV23-1 to TRBJ1-5; tentative D call: TRBD1 (5 bases). TRBV23-1 is sorted into the ORF group, with uncertain function. The CDR3 has 16 residues. Between the trimmed V and J ends, which lost 0 bases and 3 bases, there was a span of 12 bases.

The chain joins TRBV5-1 to TRBJ1-6, with D possibly being TRBD1 (6 bases). Looked up from germline, CDR1 is SGHRS and CDR2 is YFSETQ. The length of the CDR3 is 16 residues. V lost 0 bases to trimming and J lost 6 bases, with 13 bases between them. The CDR3 spells CASSLDRTATNSPLHF. CDR3 bases: TGCGCCAGCAGCTTGGACCGGACAGCTACTAATTCACCCCTCCACTTT.

The CDR3 is CASSFTGSSTDTQYF. The CDR3 coding sequence is TGTGCCAGCAGCTTTACAGGATCTAGCACAGATACGCAGTATTTT. The genes are TRBV5-5 and TRBJ2-3; tentatively, D is TRBD1 (5 bases). Germline-derived CDR1 and CDR2 are SGHKS and YYEKEE (reference sequence). V lost 2 bases to trimming and J lost 0 bases, with 10 bases between them. CDR3 size: 15 residues.

The chain joins TRBV5-1 to TRBJ2-1; TRBD2 aligns across 7 bases. V trimming: 3 bases; J trimming: 6 bases; junction bases outside the gene matches: 6. Per the germline V gene, CDR1 is SGHRS and CDR2 is YFSETQ. There are 14 residues in the CDR3. DNA for the CDR3: TGCGCCAGCAGCTGGGGAGGGGCGTTCAATGAGCAGTTCTTC. Protein product: CASSWGGAFNEQFF. Using reference TRBV5-1 and TRBJ2-1 for the parts outside the CDR3, the full variable domain is KAGVTQTPRYLIKTRGQQVTLSCSPISGHRSVSWYQQTPGQGLQFLFEYFSETQRNKGNFPGRFSGRQFSNSRSEMNVSTLELGDSALYLCASSWGGAFNEQFFGPGTRLTVL.

The rearrangement uses TRBV19 and TRBJ2-7, with D possibly being TRBD1 (5 bases). The CDR3 is 15 residues long. Germline V lookup: CDR1 LNHDA, CDR2 SQIVND (reference sequence). V lost 1 base to trimming and J lost 0 bases, with 10 bases between them. In DNA form, the CDR3 reads TGTGCCAGTAGTATAGTTAGGGGCGGCTCCTACGAGCAGTACTTC. It codes for CASSIVRGGSYEQYF.

The gene calls are TRBV2 and TRBJ1-2; possibly TRBD1 for D (6 bases). This CDR3 contains 15 residues. Germline CDR1 is SNHLY and CDR2 is FYNNEI. V lost 0 bases and J lost 8, with 16 bases in between. The CDR3 DNA reads as TGTGCCAGCAGTGAAGCATCGGGGGGCCTTGGCGGCTACACCTTC. Its protein product is CASSEASGGLGGYTF. The variable domain in full, completed from reference TRBV2 and TRBJ1-2, reads EPEVTQTPSHQVTQMGQEVILRCVPISNHLYFYWYRQILGQKVEFLVSFYNNEISEKSEIFDDQFSVERPDGSNFTLKIRSTKLEDSAMYFCASSEASGGLGGYTFGSGTRLTVV.

This clone has a single count. The gene calls are TRBV29-1 and TRBJ2-7, with D hard to call. The CDR3 runs 12 residues. Trimming took off 6 bases at V and 7 bases at J, with 16 bases between the two ends. Germline V gene sequence: CDR1 SQVTM, CDR2 ANQGSEA. The DNA for the CDR3 is TGCAGCGTCCGACCCTCTACGAGGGAGCAGTACTTC. It is translated as CSVRPSTREQYF.

This clone was recorded only once. The V gene is TRBV7-9, the J gene TRBJ1-6, with D tentatively TRBD1 (5 bases). Germline V gene data show CDR1 as SEHNR and CDR2 as FQNEAQ (reference sequence). This CDR3 comprises 15 residues. The V gene lost 2 bases and the J gene lost 8 bases, with 13 bases spanning the gap. This CDR3 reads CASSLLAGVDSPLHF. CDR3 in DNA: TGTGCCAGCAGCTTATTGGCGGGGGTGGATTCACCCCTCCACTTT.

The chain couples TRBV3-1 (or the pseudogene TRBV3-2) to TRBJ1-1, with D tentatively TRBD1 (5 bases). Deletions cut 1 base from V and 11 bases from J, with 8 bases between. CDR1 is LGHDT, CDR2 YNNKEL, per germline (reference sequence). The CDR3 runs to 11 residues. The CDR3: CASSQGGTAFF. The CDR3, as DNA: TGTGCCAGCAGCCAAGGGGGGACTGCTTTCTTT.

The chain links TRBV7-9 to TRBJ1-2; D unresolved. Germline loops: CDR1 SEHNR, CDR2 FQNEAQ (reference sequence). The length of the CDR3 is 14 residues. Trimming took 4 bases from V and 4 from J, leaving 13 bases between them. CDR3 nucleotide sequence: TGTGCCAGCAGCTCCGCCAGATCGGGCTATGGCTACACCTTC. This codes for CASSSARSGYGYTF.